The entry below describes one T cell receptor beta chain. No antigen is known for it. Different DNA sequences within this sample yield the same CDR3. The sample originates from a study of shared clonotypes between healthy human individuals. Study background: Serving as donors were two women and a few men, whose ages spanned 18 to 49. Study results and caveats: The study generally estimated greater richness for naive than memory subsets.

Selected positively for CCR7 and CD45RO-negative, naive CD8 cells excluded terminally differentiated effector memory CD45RA+ cells. Those who donated, Caucasian adults without exception, all lived in Nashville, Tennessee. Original processing notes: Filtering differed since immunoSEQ provided only junctions, with no quality scores. Sequencing used immunoSEQ multiplex PCR; TCRdb keeps in-frame clones, though not all of them. The V and J calls and clone size come from that table; D and trimming were worked out from the DNA. The data show 1.5 million to 2.5 million clones, approximately 95% seen once. The sequenced material came from naive CD8+ T cells sorted from blood. The sequence came from a man in his late teens or twenties in good health.

The CDR3 region has the DNA TGTGCCAGCAGCCCAGGGGTAGGGGGACCCTACGAGCAGTACTTC. Translation gives CASSPGVGGPYEQYF. The chain has TRBV7-6 and TRBJ2-7; the D gene is possibly TRBD1 (6 bases). Trimming shortened V by 5 bases and J by 2 bases, and 16 bases separated the two germline ends. Germline V gene data show CDR1 as SGHVS and CDR2 as FNYEAQ. This CDR3 is built from 15 residues.